This TCR beta chain was found in a study of T cell repertoires in cytomegalovirus infection. Study overall: In public TCR beta signatures, there were indications of both CMV infection and matching HLA type. Findings and caveats of the study: Clonotype analysis showed dominance of the ex vivo response by HLA-C-restricted CMV-specific TCR beta clonotypes. CMV carriers having the relevant HLA were flagged by cumulative public TCR beta family frequency.

TCRdb ran MiXCR on the reads and lists one entry per CDR3 protein. The sample includes about 150,000 distinct CDR3 sequences, about 25% seen only once; the top ten take around 9.9%. Points on this clonotype: Its antigen is not identified.

CDR1 DFQATT and CDR2 SNEGSKA come from the germline V gene (reference sequence). Germline trimming cut 4 bases from V and 2 bases from J; bases unmatched to any gene: 4. CDR3 size: 16 residues. The sequenced material came from PBMCs. This TCR came from a human donor in good health (CMV status not recorded). Some clones in this sample may be carry-over from other donors' samples. The V and J genes are TRBV20-1 and TRBJ2-3; TRBD2 aligns across 15 bases. This CDR3 reads CSATGTSGRNTDTQYF. The CDR3 DNA is TGCAGTGCTACTGGGACTAGCGGGAGGAACACAGATACGCAGTATTTT.